The 25 T cell receptor beta chains reported below all come from one sample, sequenced in a study of shared clonotypes between healthy human individuals. Libraries were prepared by immunoSEQ multiplex PCR; TCRdb keeps only in-frame clonotypes and omits some of them. The sample carries approximately 710,000 clones, 90% recorded once. Input material: memory CD8+ T cells from PBMCs. Subset given: CD45RO+ cells pooled with CCR7-negative TemRA cells. Every receptor here comes from a man younger than 35 in good health. Some clones in this sample may be carry-over from other donors' samples.

V gene TRBV19 combines with J gene TRBJ1-2; TRBD1 matches at 7 bases. There are 16 residues in the CDR3. The germline gives CDR1 LNHDA, CDR2 SQIVND (reference sequence). The V segment lost 9 bases and the J segment 8 bases; nucleotides outside the gene matches: 21. The CDR3 nucleotides are TGTGCCAGCCGAAATCTTCCCCAGGACAGGTCGGGAGGCTACACCTTC. This encodes CASRNLPQDRSGGYTF.

This chain links TRBV6-1 with TRBJ1-2; 8 bases are a match to TRBD1. In germline, CDR1 is MNHNS, CDR2 SASEGT. V was pared by 3 bases and J by 1 base, with 1 base of the junction left unmatched. The CDR3 totals 14 residues. CDR3 loop: CASSETGDNYGYTF. CDR3 sequence (DNA): TGTGCCAGCAGTGAGACAGGGGATAACTATGGCTACACCTTC.

The chain employs TRBV7-8 and TRBJ2-7; 10 positions match TRBD1. Trimming took 2 bases from V and 5 from J; bases not matched to a gene: 9. Germline CDR1 is SGHVS and CDR2 is FQNEAQ. The CDR3 sequence is 16 residues long. This chain's CDR3 is CASSLLLWDRGNEQYF. As DNA, the CDR3 is TGTGCCAGCAGCTTACTCTTATGGGACAGGGGTAACGAGCAGTACTTC.

This chain joins TRBV13 and TRBJ2-7, with 12 bases matching TRBD2. In germline, CDR1 is PRHDT, CDR2 FYEKMQ (reference sequence). The CDR3 spans 17 residues. Trimming removed 4 bases from V and 4 bases from J; junction bases left unmatched: 11. CDR3 bases: TGTGCCAGCAGCTCCGCCACTAGCGGGAGGACGTTATACGAGCAGTACTTC. This codes for CASSSATSGRTLYEQYF.

Note on this clone: A much larger clone differs from this one at a single base, so this may be a read error. The rearrangement joins TRBV5-1 to TRBJ1-1; no firm D call. This CDR3 spans 11 amino acids. V was pared by 4 bases and J by 1 base, with 2 bases between. Germline CDR1 SGHRS, CDR2 YFSETQ. The CDR3 region is CASSTNTEAFF. CDR3 nucleotides: TGCGCCAGCAGCACGAACACTGAAGCTTTCTTT.

The rearrangement joins TRBV4-3 to TRBJ1-2; TRBD1 is a possible D gene (6 bases). CDR1 and CDR2 (germline): LGHNA, YSLEER. There are 15 residues in the CDR3. Trimming removed 0 bases at V and 3 bases at J, with 11 bases between. The CDR3 region is CASSQDRGGHYGYTF. CDR3 bases: TGCGCCAGCAGCCAAGATCGAGGGGGGCACTATGGCTACACCTTC.

The chain combines TRBV14 with TRBJ2-7; TRBD1 agrees at 7 bases. The ends lost 4 bases at V and 1 base at J; junction bases unmatched: 4. The length of the CDR3 is 14 residues. Germline CDR1 reads SGHDN; CDR2 reads FVKESK. CDR3 loop: CASSRRGSSYEQYF. CDR3 nucleotide sequence: TGTGCCAGCAGCCGCAGGGGGTCTTCCTACGAGCAGTACTTC.

The chain links TRBV6-1 to TRBJ1-1; maybe TRBD1 (6 bases). V lost 8 bases and J 1 base, leaving 17 bases between the germline ends. CDR1 is MNHNS, CDR2 SASEGT, per germline. The CDR3 loop spans 15 amino acids. The chain's CDR3 is CASPPPRGPNTEAFF. As DNA, the CDR3 is TGTGCCAGCCCTCCCCCCCGGGGGCCGAACACTGAAGCTTTCTTT.

DNA of the CDR3: TGTGCCAGCAGCTCAAATTCGGACAGGGCCCGGACCGGGGAGCTGTTTTTT. This codes for CASSSNSDRARTGELFF. The chain joins TRBV7-9 to TRBJ2-2; TRBD1 agrees at 8 bases. CDR3 length: 17 residues. CDR1 is SEHNR and CDR2 is FQNEAQ in the germline V gene (reference sequence). The junction had 12 bases not matched to a gene; V was cut back by 4 bases and J by 5 bases.

This chain joins TRBV5-4 and TRBJ2-1, with D tentatively TRBD2 (6 bases). The V gene lost 3 bases and the J gene lost 6 bases, with 16 bases spanning the gap. The CDR3 runs to 15 residues. Germline V lookup: CDR1 SGHNT, CDR2 YYREEE (reference sequence). CDR3 nucleotides: TGTGCCAGCAGCTGGGGGGTGGAGGGTTTCAATGAGCAGTTCTTC. This sequence encodes CASSWGVEGFNEQFF.

V gene TRBV9 combines with J gene TRBJ2-7, with D maybe TRBD2 (6 bases). Trimming removed 0 bases at V and 5 bases at J, with 12 bases between. The CDR3 consists of 14 residues. Germline CDR1 and CDR2: SGDLS and YYNGEE. CDR3 DNA sequence: TGTGCCAGCAGCGTAGCCAGCGGGTGGGACGAGCAGTACTTC. It encodes CASSVASGWDEQYF.

The J gene is TRBJ1-2, the V gene TRBV6-1; weak D call: TRBD1 (6 bases). The CDR3 has 18 residues. The V gene lost 1 base and the J gene lost 5 bases, with 23 bases spanning the gap. Germline CDR1 is MNHNS and CDR2 is SASEGT. CDR3 in DNA: TGTGCCAGCAGTGAAGAGGCTGGACAGATTTATACCACATATGGCTACACCTTC. This gives the protein CASSEEAGQIYTTYGYTF.

V gene TRBV7-3 combines with J gene TRBJ2-2; weak D call: TRBD1 (6 bases). CDR3 length: 17 residues. Germline CDR1 is SGHTA and CDR2 is FQGTGA. The ends were cut back, 0 bases at V and 5 bases at J, with 16 bases in the middle. The CDR3 protein is CASSLTSSRGRTGELFF. The CDR3 nucleotides read TGTGCCAGCAGCTTAACATCTTCCAGGGGAAGAACCGGGGAGCTGTTTTTT.

CDR3 coding DNA: TGTGCCAGCAGTTTAAGTGTCCCTAGCGGGGGGGACAATGAGCAGTTCTTC. This translates into CASSLSVPSGGDNEQFF. The rearrangement uses TRBV27 and TRBJ2-1, with 12 bases lining up with TRBD2. Germline-derived CDR1 and CDR2 are MNHEY and SMNVEV (reference sequence). The CDR3 is 17 residues long. V lost 2 bases to trimming and J lost 5 bases; unmatched junction nucleotides: 7.

This sequence joins TRBV10-3 and TRBJ1-2; D is perhaps TRBD1 (5 bases). Germline CDR1 and CDR2: ENHRY and SYGVKD. CDR3 length: 12 amino acids. Between the trimmed V and J ends, which lost 6 bases and 8 bases, there was a span of 13 bases. Here the CDR3 DNA reads TGTGCCATCAGCGACAGACTCGACGGCTACACCTTC. Its translation: CAISDRLDGYTF.

The chain is built from TRBV9 and TRBJ2-1; D possibly corresponds to TRBD1 (6 bases). Germline assignment: CDR1 SGDLS and CDR2 YYNGEE. The CDR3 extends over 14 amino acids. Trimming cost V 3 bases and J 6 bases, with 13 bases left between them. CDR3 DNA sequence: TGTGCCAGCAGCGCCAACAGGGATTTCAATGAGCAGTTCTTC. This encodes CASSANRDFNEQFF.

This clone has a handful of counts. The chain carries TRBV7-9 and TRBJ1-1; TRBD1 might be the D (5 bases). Germline V gene lookup returns CDR1 SEHNR and CDR2 FQNEAQ (reference sequence). Trimming shortened V by 5 bases and J by 7 bases, and 11 bases separated the two germline ends. This CDR3 region has 12 residues. The CDR3 sequence is CASSQGRFEAFF. The CDR3 DNA is TGTGCCAGCAGCCAGGGCAGGTTTGAAGCTTTCTTT.

CDR3 in amino acids: CASSILAGGNEQYF. The CDR3 nucleotides are TGTGCCAGTAGTATCCTAGCGGGAGGGAACGAGCAGTACTTC. The chain links TRBV19 to TRBJ2-7, with 12 nucleotides matching TRBD2. J was trimmed by 5 bases and V by 3 bases; bases with no gene match: 2. This CDR3 comprises 14 residues. Germline V lookup: CDR1 LNHDA, CDR2 SQIVND (reference sequence).

The chain employs TRBV5-5 and TRBJ2-7; no clear D gene. CDR1 is SGHKS and CDR2 is YYEKEE in the germline V gene (reference sequence). CDR3 length equals 15 residues. Trimming removed 1 base from V and 1 base from J, with 12 bases in between. CDR3 protein: CASSLRPAGSYEQYF. In DNA form, the CDR3 reads TGTGCCAGCAGCTTGCGACCCGCCGGATCCTACGAGCAGTACTTC. The full variable domain, completed using reference TRBV5-5 and TRBJ2-7, is DAGVTQSPTHLIKTRGQQVTLRCSPISGHKSVSWYQQVLGQGPQFIFQYYEKEERGRGNFPDRFSARQFPNYSSELNVNALLLGDSALYLCASSLRPAGSYEQYFGPGTRLTVT.

The chain employs TRBV7-3 and TRBJ2-3, with 9 positions matching TRBD2. The CDR3 covers 19 residues. The germline CDR1 and CDR2 sequences are SGHTA and FQGTGA. J lost 4 bases, V lost 0 bases, and 14 bases had no gene match. The DNA of the CDR3 is TGTGCCAGCAGCTTAACGGTCATCCCGCGGGAGGGCCCCTCAGATACGCAGTATTTT. It is translated as CASSLTVIPREGPSDTQYF.

The chain employs TRBV2 and TRBJ2-3; 14 nucleotides align to TRBD2. J was trimmed by 3 bases and V by 0 bases; bases with no gene match: 2. CDR3 length equals 17 residues. Germline values: CDR1 SNHLY, CDR2 FYNNEI. The CDR3 loop reads CASSEATSGRGTDTQYF. CDR3 in DNA: TGTGCCAGCAGTGAAGCGACTAGCGGGAGGGGGACAGATACGCAGTATTTT.

As for this clone: A read error may account for a junction end that differs from germline. The chain combines TRBV27 with TRBJ2-1, with D unresolved. Germline V lookup: CDR1 MNHEY, CDR2 SMNVEV (reference sequence). The CDR3 is made up of 15 amino acids. The CDR3 is CASSLFVSSYNEQFF. In DNA, the CDR3 is TGTGCCAGCAGCTTATTCGTATCGTCCTACAATGAGCAGTTCTTC.

This chain uses TRBV6-5 with TRBJ2-3; 10 bases agree with TRBD1. The CDR3 length is 14 residues. With V trimmed by 6 bases and J by 5 bases, 5 bases remained unmatched. Germline V lookup: CDR1 MNHEY, CDR2 SVGAGI. Here the CDR3 reads CASRKDRGEDTQYF. The CDR3 nucleotides read TGTGCCAGCAGAAAGGACAGGGGGGAAGATACGCAGTATTTT.

The genes are TRBV5-1 and TRBJ1-1, with 7 bases identical to TRBD1. Germline loops: CDR1 SGHRS, CDR2 YFSETQ. CDR3 length: 13 amino acids. The junction had 1 base not matched to a gene; V was cut back by 1 base and J by 4 bases. CDR3 residues: CASSLWTGTEAFF. The CDR3 DNA reads as TGCGCCAGCAGCTTGTGGACAGGCACTGAAGCTTTCTTT. The full variable domain, in which reference TRBV5-1 and TRBJ1-1 provide the parts outside the CDR3, is KAGVTQTPRYLIKTRGQQVTLSCSPISGHRSVSWYQQTPGQGLQFLFEYFSETQRNKGNFPGRFSGRQFSNSRSEMNVSTLELGDSALYLCASSLWTGTEAFFGQGTRLTVV.

Many counts were recorded for this clone. Other DNA sequences in this specimen translate into the identical CDR3. The chain combines TRBV4-1 with TRBJ1-1; TRBD1 might be the D (5 bases). V was cut by 2 bases and J by 10 bases, with 14 bases left in between. Germline V CDR1 and CDR2: MGHRA, YSYEKL. This CDR3 has 13 residues. Here the CDR3 reads CASSQLGVLGAFF. CDR3 nucleotide sequence: TGCGCCAGCAGCCAATTGGGGGTTTTGGGAGCTTTCTTT.